What follows are 32 T cell receptor beta chains derived from one specimen sequenced in a study of T cell repertoires in aging, cancer and after chemotherapy. Amplification of TCR beta used genomic DNA extracted from peripheral blood. Multiplex touch-down PCR with TRB-A/B primers amplified rearranged V-D-J TRB sequences. TCRdb fed the multiplex PCR reads into MiXCR, producing one record per CDR3 protein. The sample gives about 13,000 distinct CDR3 sequences, about 40% of which show up once; more than 6.5% is in the top ten. The sequenced material came from blood. Source of these receptors: a human donor in good health. The donor label of this sample is uncertain.

This clonotype occurred a few times. V gene TRBV27 combines with J gene TRBJ1-6; D might be TRBD1 (5 bases). This CDR3 is 16 amino acids long. V was trimmed by 5 bases and J by 6 bases, leaving 17 bases between them. CDR1 and CDR2 from the germline V gene are MNHEY and SMNVEV (reference sequence). CDR3 bases: TGTGCCAGCAGTCAGAGGGGTGGGCTCACTAATTCACCCCTCCACTTT. Translated, it gives CASSQRGGLTNSPLHF.

This clonotype has just a few counts. The CDR3 sequence is CSARETGSYGYTF. The CDR3 coding sequence is TGCAGTGCTAGGGAAACAGGGTCCTATGGCTACACCTTC. The rearrangement links TRBV20-1 to TRBJ1-2; possibly TRBD1 for D (6 bases). Looked up from germline, CDR1 is DFQATT and CDR2 is SNEGSKA (reference sequence). This CDR3 region has 13 residues. Trimming shortened V by 3 bases and J by 4 bases, and 12 bases separated the two germline ends.

V gene TRBV5-6 combines with J gene TRBJ1-5; maybe TRBD1 (6 bases). V lost 4 bases and J lost 7, with 12 bases in between. The CDR3 totals 13 residues. Germline-derived CDR1 and CDR2 are SGHDT and YYEEEE. CDR3 residues: CASSRQQGQPQHF. The CDR3 DNA is TGTGCCAGCAGCCGGCAACAGGGCCAGCCCCAGCATTTT.

This clonotype showed up just a few times. This sequence joins TRBV6-5 and TRBJ1-4, with D unresolved. The CDR3 totals 14 residues. V shed 4 bases and J shed 3 bases, with 9 bases lying between them. CDR1 and CDR2 from the germline V gene are MNHEY and SVGAGI. CDR3 protein: CASSSGDPNEKLFF. CDR3 nucleotides: TGTGCCAGCAGTTCCGGGGATCCTAATGAAAAACTGTTTTTT.

The chain employs TRBV7-2 and TRBJ2-2; 7 bases align to TRBD2. J gave up 3 bases and V 6 bases, and 7 bases lay outside the gene matches. The germline CDR1 and CDR2 sequences are SGHTA and FQGNSA. CDR3 size: 15 residues. CDR3 bases: TGTGCCAGCAGTCTGACTACTAGCGACACCGGGGAGCTGTTTTTT. Protein product: CASSLTTSDTGELFF.

The chain uses TRBV15 and TRBJ1-2; TRBD1 might be the D (5 bases). The CDR3 consists of 13 residues. With 0 bases removed from V and 7 bases from J, the gap between germline ends came to 9 bases. Germline assignment: CDR1 LNHNV and CDR2 YYDKDF (reference sequence). CDR3 loop: CATSRDRQGGYTF. Here the CDR3 DNA reads TGTGCCACCAGCAGAGATCGGCAGGGTGGCTACACCTTC. The full variable domain, with the rest looked up from reference TRBV15 and TRBJ1-2, is DAMVIQNPRYQVTQFGKPVTLSCSQTLNHNVMYWYQQKSSQAPKLLFHYYDKDFNNEADTPDNFQSRRPNTSFCFLDIRSPGLGDTAMYLCATSRDRQGGYTFGSGTRLTVV.

The table lists this clonotype with a few counts. The chain employs TRBV6-1 and TRBJ2-5; TRBD2 agrees at 8 bases. The germline V gene has CDR1 MNHNS and CDR2 SASEGT. The trim removed 2 bases at V and 1 base at J, leaving 9 bases unmatched. CDR3 length equals 17 residues. CDR3 sequence: CASSERGAGGFQETQYF. For the CDR3, the DNA is TGTGCCAGCAGTGAACGAGGGGCGGGGGGATTCCAAGAGACCCAGTACTTC.

V is TRBV6-4 and J is TRBJ2-1, with a tentative D call TRBD1 (6 bases). Germline V CDR1 and CDR2: MRHNA, SNTAGT. Trimming took 4 bases from V and 5 from J, leaving 9 bases between them. CDR3 length equals 13 residues. Here the CDR3 reads CASSVGANNEQFF. The CDR3 DNA is TGTGCCAGCAGTGTGGGGGCCAACAATGAGCAGTTCTTC.

This clonotype occurred a few times. The rearrangement joins TRBV5-4 to TRBJ1-4, with 7 bases fitting TRBD1. J gave up 7 bases and V 4 bases, and 10 bases lay outside the gene matches. Germline CDR1 and CDR2: SGHNT and YYREEE (reference sequence). This CDR3 spans 15 amino acids. CDR3 loop: CASSELQGPGEKLFF. For the CDR3, the DNA is TGTGCCAGCAGCGAATTACAGGGGCCCGGTGAAAAACTGTTTTTT.

The chain joins TRBV6-5 to TRBJ2-7; tentative D call: TRBD2 (6 bases). Germline assignment: CDR1 MNHEY and CDR2 SVGAGI. This CDR3 has 15 amino acids. V lost 5 bases, J lost 4 bases, and 18 bases lay in between. The CDR3 here is CASSDSAEGRYEQYF. The CDR3 DNA sequence: TGTGCCAGCAGTGATTCAGCGGAGGGTCGGTACGAGCAGTACTTC.

This clonotype was counted between two and nine times. The CDR3 DNA follows: TGTGCCAGCAGCCTCGGTAGGGGACTAGGGTCTGAGCAGTTCTTC. Translated: CASSLGRGLGSEQFF. The gene calls are TRBV5-4 and TRBJ2-1; 8 bases line up with TRBD2. Germline lookup yields CDR1 SGHNT and CDR2 YYREEE (reference sequence). This CDR3 is 15 amino acids long. V lost 4 bases and J lost 9; bases outside the gene matches: 12.

The chain combines TRBV27 with TRBJ2-3; 7 bases are a match to TRBD2. V lost 5 bases and J lost 4; bases outside the gene matches: 6. Germline-derived CDR1 and CDR2 are MNHEY and SMNVEV (reference sequence). The CDR3 totals 14 residues. As DNA, the CDR3 is TGTGCCAGCAGTCTCGGGAGGATCTCAGATACGCAGTATTTT. Translated, it gives CASSLGRISDTQYF.

The CDR3 DNA sequence: TGTGCCAGTAAAGCCGGCACTGAAGCTTTCTTT. Translating it yields CASKAGTEAFF. The chain joins TRBV19 to TRBJ1-1; D is unresolved. This CDR3 spans 11 amino acids. CDR1 and CDR2 from the germline V gene are LNHDA and SQIVND (reference sequence). V was cut by 7 bases and J by 4 bases, with 7 bases left in between.

This clonotype was recorded a few times. The rearrangement uses TRBV5-6 and TRBJ1-6, with TRBD1 identical over 10 bases. Trimming cost V 3 bases and J 2 bases; bases outside gene matches: 2. Germline CDR1 is SGHDT and CDR2 is YYEEEE. The CDR3 spans 16 residues. CDR3 amino acids: CASSWGQGPYNSPLHF. CDR3 bases: TGTGCCAGCAGCTGGGGACAGGGGCCCTATAATTCACCCCTCCACTTT. Complete variable domain (other parts from reference TRBV5-6 and TRBJ1-6): DAGVTQSPTHLIKTRGQQVTLRCSPKSGHDTVSWYQQALGQGPQFIFQYYEEEERQRGNFPDRFSGHQFPNYSSELNVNALLLGDSALYLCASSWGQGPYNSPLHFGNGTRLTVT.

The J gene is TRBJ2-7, the V gene TRBV12-3 or TRBV12-4; 7 positions agree with TRBD1. V shed 5 bases, J shed 5 bases, and the junction held 9 bases outside the gene matches. CDR3 length: 14 residues. Here the CDR3 DNA reads TGTGCCAGCAGTCACGGGACAGAGGGGGACGAGCAGTACTTC. Translation: CASSHGTEGDEQYF.

V is TRBV6-2 or TRBV6-3 and J is TRBJ1-2; 7 positions match TRBD1. CDR1 MNHEY and CDR2 SVGEGT come from the germline V gene. With 9 bases clipped from V and 2 bases from J, the junction kept 18 bases outside the gene matches. The CDR3 has 17 residues. The CDR3 nucleotides are TGTGCCAGTCTTGGGGTGGCAGTTGACAGGGACAACTATGGCTACACCTTC. It codes for CASLGVAVDRDNYGYTF.

There are a few counts of this clonotype. The rearrangement links TRBV30 to TRBJ2-5, with a weak D call TRBD1 (5 bases). The CDR3 has 13 amino acids. The V end lost 4 bases, the J end lost 2 bases, and 11 bases lay between the germline ends. The V gene's germline CDR1 is GTSNPN and CDR2 SVGIG (reference sequence). CDR3 residues: CAWMSGQQETQYF. CDR3 bases: TGTGCCTGGATGTCAGGACAACAAGAGACCCAGTACTTC.

This sequence joins TRBV18 and TRBJ2-7, with D perhaps matching TRBD2 (6 bases). Trimming took 4 bases from V and 3 from J, leaving 7 bases between them. Germline values: CDR1 KGHSH, CDR2 LQKENI. This CDR3 is built from 12 residues. The CDR3 nucleotides are TGTGCCAGCTCACGGGGGGACTACGAGCAGTACTTC. The encoded protein is CASSRGDYEQYF.

CDR3 DNA sequence: TGTGCCTGGAGTGGGCGTAGGACAGGGCCAACCGAAGACCCCCAAGAGACCCAGTACTTC. Amino acid sequence: CAWSGRRTGPTEDPQETQYF. The V gene is TRBV30, the J gene TRBJ2-5; 8 nucleotides agree with TRBD1. Germline CDR1 and CDR2: GTSNPN and SVGIG (reference sequence). V lost 1 base and J lost 1; bases outside the gene matches: 20. The CDR3 is 20 residues long.

V usage is TRBV12-3 or TRBV12-4 and J usage is TRBJ2-5, with D perhaps given as TRBD1 or TRBD2 (5 bases each). CDR3 size: 15 residues. The V end lost 5 bases, the J end lost 3 bases, and 16 bases lay between the germline ends. This chain's CDR3 is CASSPPGRKKETQYF. CDR3 nucleotides: TGTGCCAGCAGTCCCCCGGGACGCAAGAAAGAGACCCAGTACTTC.

The V and J genes are TRBV10-3 and TRBJ2-7, with 9 bases lining up with TRBD2. Germline V gene sequence: CDR1 ENHRY, CDR2 SYGVKD. The CDR3 is 13 amino acids. The CDR3 DNA reads TGTGCAGCCGTTAGCGGGAGAGAGTACGAGCAGTACTTC. Translation: CAAVSGREYEQYF.

The genes are TRBV27 and TRBJ1-2; D unclear. The CDR3 contains 14 residues. Between the trimmed V and J ends, which lost 0 bases and 3 bases, there was a span of 8 bases. The germline V gene has CDR1 MNHEY and CDR2 SMNVEV (reference sequence). The CDR3 DNA reads TGTGCCAGCAGTTTATCGAGCCAGTACTATGGCTACACCTTC. Protein: CASSLSSQYYGYTF.

This clonotype was counted between two and nine times. V and J are TRBV6-1 and TRBJ1-5; tentatively, D is TRBD1 (5 bases). V was shortened by 0 bases and J by 6 bases, with 9 bases between the two germline ends. The germline V gene has CDR1 MNHNS and CDR2 SASEGT. The CDR3 totals 14 residues. As DNA, the CDR3 is TGTGCCAGCAGTGAAGCAGCAGGGACTCAGCCCCAGCATTTT. Translated: CASSEAAGTQPQHF.

This clonotype showed up just a few times. The V gene is TRBV6-5, the J gene TRBJ1-4; D is possibly TRBD1 (5 bases). The V and J ends lost 5 bases and 6 bases respectively, with 16 bases between them. The CDR3 is 15 residues long. The germline gives CDR1 MNHEY, CDR2 SVGAGI. CDR3 nucleotides: TGTGCCAGCAGTCCCCAGGGAGGCTTGGATGAAAAACTGTTTTTT. Residues: CASSPQGGLDEKLFF.

V usage is TRBV5-6 and J usage is TRBJ1-6; maybe TRBD1 (6 bases). Germline CDR1 reads SGHDT; CDR2 reads YYEEEE. Trimming took off 4 bases at V and 6 bases at J, with 14 bases between the two ends. The CDR3 runs 15 residues. This CDR3 reads CASSRRDILNSPLHF. DNA for the CDR3: TGTGCCAGCAGCCGCCGGGACATACTTAATTCACCCCTCCACTTT.

This clonotype has just a few counts. The chain employs TRBV7-6 and TRBJ2-4; 8 bases map to TRBD2. Trimming cost V 6 bases and J 9 bases; bases outside gene matches: 16. CDR3 length equals 16 residues. CDR1 SGHVS and CDR2 FNYEAQ come from the germline V gene. The CDR3 here is CASSKTSDAGIGIQYF. DNA for the CDR3: TGTGCCAGCAGTAAGACTAGCGATGCTGGGATTGGCATTCAGTACTTC.

This chain connects TRBV5-5 to TRBJ2-7; no reliable D call. The germline gives CDR1 SGHKS, CDR2 YYEKEE (reference sequence). V was cut by 3 bases and J by 0 bases, with 13 bases left in between. The CDR3 is 15 amino acids. The CDR3 region has the DNA TGTGCCAGCAGCTCCAACCCGACGGTCTCCTACGAGCAGTACTTC. Translation gives CASSSNPTVSYEQYF.

This clonotype has a handful of counts. This chain links TRBV27 with TRBJ2-7; TRBD2 aligns across 10 bases. CDR1 MNHEY and CDR2 SMNVEV come from the germline V gene (reference sequence). J lost 1 base, V lost 1 base, and 4 bases had no gene match. CDR3 length: 16 amino acids. CDR3: CASSLLLSGGSYEQYF. Here the CDR3 DNA reads TGTGCCAGCAGTTTATTACTTAGCGGGGGGTCCTACGAGCAGTACTTC.

This clonotype was counted a few times. V gene TRBV19 combines with J gene TRBJ2-5, with no clear D. Germline V gene data show CDR1 as LNHDA and CDR2 as SQIVND (reference sequence). Trimming pared 10 bases from V and 5 bases from J, leaving 11 bases between. The CDR3 is 11 residues long. CDR3: CATRSGETQYF. CDR3 coding DNA: TGTGCCACCAGGAGTGGGGAGACCCAGTACTTC.

V and J are TRBV6-5 and TRBJ2-4; D might be TRBD1 (6 bases). V shed 6 bases and J shed 0 bases, with 9 bases lying between them. The CDR3 spans 14 residues. Germline V CDR1 and CDR2: MNHEY, SVGAGI. CDR3 sequence (DNA): TGTGCCAGCAGACAGGGAGAAGCCAAAAACATTCAGTACTTC. Encoded protein: CASRQGEAKNIQYF.

Within the sample, this clonotype is medium-sized. The chain recombines TRBV29-1 with TRBJ2-1; 8 bases are shared with TRBD1. The CDR3 consists of 14 residues. CDR1 and CDR2 (germline): SQVTM, ANQGSEA. Trimming cost V 7 bases and J 7 bases; bases outside gene matches: 12. CDR3 in DNA: TGCAGCGCACACCCGGGACAGGTTTTGAATGAGCAGTTCTTC. Residues: CSAHPGQVLNEQFF.

The V gene is TRBV12-3 or TRBV12-4, the J gene TRBJ2-1; D is unresolved. This CDR3 is built from 13 residues. Trimming took 5 bases from V and 4 from J, leaving 9 bases between them. For the CDR3, the DNA is TGTGCCAGCAGTCTAGTGGCGTACAATGAGCAGTTCTTC. Its translation is CASSLVAYNEQFF.